The 8 T cell receptor beta chains reported below all come from one sample, sequenced in a study of OX40 agonist ivuxolimab in advanced cancers. Libraries were prepared by immunoSEQ multiplex PCR; TCRdb keeps only in-frame clonotypes and omits some of them. The sample lists nearly 55,000 clones, approximately 90% seen once, with roughly 1.5% in the top ten. This sample comprised CD4+ or CD8+ T cells sorted from blood, obtained in a trial of the OX40 agonist ivuxolimab. These receptors were collected from an adult with an advanced solid tumor such as melanoma, head and neck, liver or kidney cancer.

V and J are TRBV5-4 and TRBJ1-1; maybe TRBD1 (5 bases). V was trimmed by 3 bases and J by 5 bases, leaving 11 bases between them. This CDR3 is 13 amino acids long. CDR1 is SGHNT and CDR2 is YYREEE in the germline V gene (reference sequence). DNA of the CDR3: TGTGCCAGCAGCTGGGGCTTGGGGACTGAAGCTTTCTTT. Encoded protein: CASSWGLGTEAFF.

The V call is TRBV19, the J call TRBJ2-1; D is possibly TRBD2 (7 bases). This CDR3 region has 11 residues. V was clipped by 10 bases and J by 8 bases, with 12 bases between them. The germline V gene has CDR1 LNHDA and CDR2 SQIVND (reference sequence). The CDR3, as DNA: TGTGCCATAGGGGGGGTCCATGAGCAGTTCTTC. This sequence encodes CAIGGVHEQFF.

This clone was seen once. The chain employs TRBV7-3 and TRBJ2-3; D gene ambiguous. The CDR3 consists of 12 residues. The V gene lost 3 bases and the J gene lost 9 bases, with 10 bases spanning the gap. Germline CDR1 and CDR2: SGHTA and FQGTGA. This CDR3 is CASSFSGGTQYF. CDR3 in DNA: TGTGCCAGCAGCTTTAGTGGTGGGACGCAGTATTTT.

This clone was detected once. The J gene is TRBJ2-7, the V gene TRBV6-5, with 8 positions matching TRBD1. The V gene's germline CDR1 is MNHEY and CDR2 SVGAGI. V lost 6 bases, J lost 7 bases, and 14 bases stayed unmatched. CDR3 size: 15 residues. This CDR3 reads CASSQTGALVWEQYF. CDR3 bases: TGTGCCAGCAGCCAGACAGGGGCCTTGGTTTGGGAGCAGTACTTC.

The chain couples TRBV19 to TRBJ2-7; D perhaps matches TRBD2 (6 bases). Germline CDR1 is LNHDA and CDR2 is SQIVND (reference sequence). Trimming shortened V by 6 bases and J by 3 bases, and 9 bases separated the two germline ends. This CDR3 has 12 amino acids. The CDR3 protein is CASSLEGYEQYF. CDR3 sequence (DNA): TGTGCCAGTAGCTTGGAGGGCTACGAGCAGTACTTC.

This clone was observed a single time. The chain carries TRBV7-6 and TRBJ2-5; TRBD1 matches 11 bases. Germline CDR1 SGHVS, CDR2 FNYEAQ. The CDR3 totals 16 residues. V lost 1 base, J lost 5 bases, and 6 bases stayed unmatched. This CDR3 is CASSLGTGGAGETQYF. The CDR3 region has the DNA TGTGCCAGCAGCTTAGGGACAGGGGGCGCCGGGGAGACCCAGTACTTC.

This clone showed up just a few times. This rearrangement joins TRBV5-6 to TRBJ2-7; D unclear. The CDR3 spans 12 residues. With 2 bases removed from V and 11 bases from J, the gap between germline ends came to 14 bases. Germline loops: CDR1 SGHDT, CDR2 YYEEEE. The CDR3 here is CASSFQARMEYF. The CDR3 nucleotides read TGTGCCAGCAGCTTTCAGGCCCGTATGGAGTACTTC.

CDR3 sequence: CASSLGGATEKLFF. CDR3 sequence (DNA): TGTGCCAGCAGCTTAGGGGGGGCGACTGAAAAACTGTTTTTT. This chain connects TRBV7-9 to TRBJ1-4, with D possibly being TRBD1 (6 bases). Trimming removed 1 base from V and 7 bases from J, with 10 bases in between. The germline gives CDR1 SEHNR, CDR2 FQNEAQ (reference sequence). The CDR3 is 14 amino acids. The full variable domain, in which reference TRBV7-9 and TRBJ1-4 provide the parts outside the CDR3, is DTGVSQNPRHKITKRGQNVTFRCDPISEHNRLYWYRQTLGQGPEFLTYFQNEAQLEKSRLLSDRFSAERPKGSFSTLEIQRTEQGDSAMYLCASSLGGATEKLFFGSGTQLSVL.